The 6 T cell receptor beta chains in this list originate from one sample, sequenced in a study of response to subunit inactivated influenza vaccine (dated 2018 in TCRdb). The library was built by means of RT-PCR. TCRdb shows the sequencer as Illumina HiSeq 2500. TCRdb ran its own pipeline on the public reads, namely fastp trimming at Q25 and MiXCR clone calling, and kept in-frame beta chains. Every distinct CDR3 protein forms one entry, paired with its most common genes and DNA. This sample is represented by some 600,000 distinct CDR3 sequences; about 15% of them were singletons. The ten largest clones capture 7.5% to 9% of the sample. Sequences were derived from PBMCs from blood, sampled approximately 15 days before vaccination. The receptors were gathered from a man aged 50 to 60 who received an inactivated influenza vaccine. Donor details come from another sample of the same person, matched by shared clones.

The rearrangement links TRBV19 to TRBJ2-2; possibly TRBD1 for D (5 bases). The germline gives CDR1 LNHDA, CDR2 SQIVND (reference sequence). V dropped 7 bases and J dropped 9 bases, with 15 bases sitting between them. CDR3 length: 13 residues. CDR3 amino acids: CASISQGTWELFF. The CDR3 nucleotides read TGTGCCAGTATTTCGCAGGGAACTTGGGAGCTGTTTTTT.

V gene TRBV19 combines with J gene TRBJ1-1; tentatively, D is TRBD1 (6 bases). The CDR3 consists of 15 residues. V shed 7 bases and J shed 6 bases, with 21 bases lying between them. In germline, CDR1 is LNHDA, CDR2 SQIVND (reference sequence). The CDR3, as DNA: TGTGCCAGTACCCGAGGTTGGGGAAGGGGGTCTGAAGCTTTCTTT. The encoded protein is CASTRGWGRGSEAFF.

J is TRBJ1-1 and V is TRBV5-1, with TRBD1 matching 7 bases. Germline V gene sequence: CDR1 SGHRS, CDR2 YFSETQ. CDR3 length: 15 amino acids. V dropped 6 bases and J dropped 4; count of bases not matched to a gene: 12. The DNA for the CDR3 is TGCGCCAGCACCCCCTTCAACAGGGGCGGCACTGAAGCTTTCTTT. This translates into CASTPFNRGGTEAFF.

The chain uses TRBV2 and TRBJ2-1; 11 bases are a match to TRBD2. This CDR3 is 16 amino acids long. The germline V gene has CDR1 SNHLY and CDR2 FYNNEI. V shed 0 bases, J shed 6 bases, and the junction held 4 bases outside the gene matches. The CDR3 is CASSEARGTSGNEQFF. The CDR3 bases are TGTGCCAGCAGTGAAGCGAGGGGGACTAGCGGCAATGAGCAGTTCTTC. Full variable domain (outside the CDR3, taken from reference TRBV2 and TRBJ2-1): EPEVTQTPSHQVTQMGQEVILRCVPISNHLYFYWYRQILGQKVEFLVSFYNNEISEKSEIFDDQFSVERPDGSNFTLKIRSTKLEDSAMYFCASSEARGTSGNEQFFGPGTRLTVL.

The V and J genes are TRBV7-2 and TRBJ2-3; 12 bases align to TRBD2. The CDR3 has 16 residues. J was trimmed by 3 bases and V by 5 bases; bases with no gene match: 6. Germline CDR1 and CDR2: SGHTA and FQGNSA. The CDR3 loop is CASSARLAGATDTQYF. The CDR3 coding sequence is TGTGCCAGCAGCGCCAGACTAGCGGGGGCGACAGATACGCAGTATTTT.

The table lists this clonotype with a few counts. This sequence joins TRBV6-2 or TRBV6-3 and TRBJ1-1; TRBD1 aligns across 7 bases. With 2 bases clipped from V and 4 bases from J, the junction kept 4 bases outside the gene matches. Germline-derived CDR1 and CDR2 are MNHEY and SVGEGT. The CDR3 totals 14 residues. The CDR3 here is CASSYAGGGTEAFF. In DNA, the CDR3 is TGTGCCAGCAGTTACGCAGGGGGGGGCACTGAAGCTTTCTTT.